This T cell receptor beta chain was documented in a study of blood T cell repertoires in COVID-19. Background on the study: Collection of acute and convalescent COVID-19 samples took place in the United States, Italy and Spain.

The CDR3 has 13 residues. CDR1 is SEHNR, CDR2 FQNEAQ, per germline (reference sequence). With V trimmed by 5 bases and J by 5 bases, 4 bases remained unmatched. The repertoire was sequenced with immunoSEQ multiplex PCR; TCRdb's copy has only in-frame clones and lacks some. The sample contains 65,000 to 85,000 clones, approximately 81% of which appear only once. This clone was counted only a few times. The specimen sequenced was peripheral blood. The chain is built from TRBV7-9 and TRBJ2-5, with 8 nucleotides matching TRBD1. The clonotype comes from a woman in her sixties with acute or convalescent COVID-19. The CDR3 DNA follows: TGTGCCAGCAGCACCAGGGGGCCGGAGACCCAGTACTTC. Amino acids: CASSTRGPETQYF. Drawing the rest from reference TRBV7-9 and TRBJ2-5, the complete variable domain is DTGVSQNPRHKITKRGQNVTFRCDPISEHNRLYWYRQTLGQGPEFLTYFQNEAQLEKSRLLSDRFSAERPKGSFSTLEIQRTEQGDSAMYLCASSTRGPETQYFGPGTRLLVL.